This T cell receptor (beta chain) was captured by sequencing in a study of beta chain features in type 1 diabetes. Study background: Investigators examined roughly 99,000,000 sorted cells across all samples.

Points from the study as a whole: Among all four CD4+ subsets, Type 1 diabetes patients had TCRB CDR3s that were moderately but significantly shorter.

The V end was cut by 0 bases, the J end by 4 bases, with 7 bases between. Germline V CDR1 and CDR2: GTSNPN, SVGIG (reference sequence). The CDR3 spans 13 residues. A few counts support this clone. Its antigen is not known. Other DNA sequences in the same sample also yield this CDR3. Purities over 98% were achieved in all sorted populations. Expressed TCRB transcripts were sequenced because the isolated RNA had all been reverse transcribed beforehand. About 3.6 million reads were obtained on average from naive, central memory and regulatory T cell samples. Assay used: immunoSEQ multiplex PCR; TCRdb lists only in-frame clones, some missing. Of about 660,000 clones in the sample, more than 13% were seen once.

The source material was naive CD4+ T cells from blood. The chain has TRBV30 and TRBJ1-5; D not certain. The receptor was isolated from a man in his late teens or twenties with type 1 diabetes. Written as DNA, the CDR3 is TGTGCCTGGAGTGTACTTGGGAATCAGCCCCAGCATTTT. Protein product: CAWSVLGNQPQHF.